This T cell receptor (beta chain) was identified in a study of T cells after yellow fever vaccination. On the study more broadly: SMART-Seq v4 Ultra Low Input handled preparation of low-cell-number fractions.

TCRdb used MiXCR to reprocess the 5' RACE reads, holding one entry per CDR3 protein. The sample lists nearly 550,000 distinct CDR3 sequences; less than 20% were seen once. About this clonotype itself: Its target is unknown.

V lost 5 bases and J lost 1, with 13 bases in between. The CDR3 has 15 amino acids. Germline CDR1 is SGHTA and CDR2 is FQGNSA. Study conclusions and caveats: Abundant clonotypes from the bulk population could get into FACS-sorted repertoires as contaminants. The booster saw the reappearance of most primary-vaccination clones (around 95% CD4, roughly 87% CD8). The study found a weaker secondary response that peaked faster, day 5 versus 15.

The sample here was PBMCs, taken 15 days after the yellow fever booster vaccination. The V call is TRBV7-2, the J call TRBJ2-3; TRBD1 is a possible D gene (6 bases). This TCR was recovered from a man aged 30-40 years who received the YFV17D yellow fever vaccine. The CDR3 DNA reads as TGTGCCAGCAGCCAGCAGGGGCCTGGCACAGATACGCAGTATTTT. As protein: CASSQQGPGTDTQYF.